This T cell receptor (beta chain) was observed in a study of blood T cells in healthy people across ages. Study-level results: Relative to aged donors, long-lived donors carried more naive CD4+ cells and displayed higher diversity.

A sample-barcoded 5' primer and a J-beta primer mix were used in a second PCR of roughly 7 to 11 cycles. Via MiXCR, TCRdb re-called the 5' RACE reads, giving one row per CDR3 protein. The table records fewer than 650,000 distinct CDR3 sequences, approximately 26% of them present only once. Details on this clonotype: Its antigen is currently unknown.

Each sample yielded at least 6 micrograms of PBMC total RNA. Germline CDR1 reads SQVTM; CDR2 reads ANQGSEA. The CDR3 has 12 residues. V was trimmed by 3 bases and J by 7 bases, leaving 12 bases between them. The sample was also reused in another study, on T cells of mothers and their children. As that report states: Donation was provided by three healthy Caucasian mothers along with their six children.

Source material: blood. The clonotype originates from a boy aged 2 to 9 in good health. This sequence joins TRBV29-1 and TRBJ1-2; D gene ambiguous. CDR3 sequence: CSVEKDHPGYTF. The CDR3 nucleotides are TGCAGCGTTGAGAAAGACCACCCTGGCTACACCTTC.